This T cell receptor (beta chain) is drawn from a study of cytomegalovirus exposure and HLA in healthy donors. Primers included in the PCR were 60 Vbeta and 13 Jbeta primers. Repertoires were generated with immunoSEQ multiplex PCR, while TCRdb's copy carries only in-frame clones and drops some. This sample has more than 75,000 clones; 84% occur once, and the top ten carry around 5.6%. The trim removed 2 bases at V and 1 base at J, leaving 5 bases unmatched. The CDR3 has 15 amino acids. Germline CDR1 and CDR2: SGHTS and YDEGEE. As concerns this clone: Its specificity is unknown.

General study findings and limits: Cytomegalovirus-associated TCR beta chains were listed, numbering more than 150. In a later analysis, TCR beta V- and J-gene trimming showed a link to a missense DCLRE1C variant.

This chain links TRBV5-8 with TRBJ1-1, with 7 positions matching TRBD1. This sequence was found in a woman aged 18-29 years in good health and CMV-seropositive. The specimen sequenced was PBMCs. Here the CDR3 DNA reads TGTGCCAGCAGCTTTACCCAGGGGGGGAACACTGAAGCTTTCTTT. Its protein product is CASSFTQGGNTEAFF.